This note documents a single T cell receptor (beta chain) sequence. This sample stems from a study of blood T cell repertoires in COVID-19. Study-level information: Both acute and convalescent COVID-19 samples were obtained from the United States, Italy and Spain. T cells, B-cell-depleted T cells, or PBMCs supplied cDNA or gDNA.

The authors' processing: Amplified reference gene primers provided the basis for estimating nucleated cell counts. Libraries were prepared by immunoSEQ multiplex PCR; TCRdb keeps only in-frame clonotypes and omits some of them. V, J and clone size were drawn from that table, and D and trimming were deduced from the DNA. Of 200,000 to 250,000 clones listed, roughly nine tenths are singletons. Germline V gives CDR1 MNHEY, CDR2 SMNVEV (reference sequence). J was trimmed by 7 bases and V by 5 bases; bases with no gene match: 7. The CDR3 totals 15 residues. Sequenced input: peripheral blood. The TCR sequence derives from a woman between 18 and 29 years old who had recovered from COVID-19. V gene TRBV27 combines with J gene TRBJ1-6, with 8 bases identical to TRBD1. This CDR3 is CASSPSDRVNSPLHF. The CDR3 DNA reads TGTGCCAGCAGTCCCTCGGACAGGGTGAATTCACCCCTCCACTTT.